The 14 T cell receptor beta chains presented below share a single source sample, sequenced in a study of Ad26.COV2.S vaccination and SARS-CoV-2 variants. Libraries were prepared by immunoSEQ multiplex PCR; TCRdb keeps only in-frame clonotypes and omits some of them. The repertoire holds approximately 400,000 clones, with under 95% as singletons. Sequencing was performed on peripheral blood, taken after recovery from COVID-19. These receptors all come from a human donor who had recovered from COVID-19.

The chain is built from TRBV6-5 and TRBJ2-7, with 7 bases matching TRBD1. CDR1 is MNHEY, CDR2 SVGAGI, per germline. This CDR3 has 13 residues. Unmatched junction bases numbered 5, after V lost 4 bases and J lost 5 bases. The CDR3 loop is CASSFSGQNEQYF. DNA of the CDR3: TGTGCCAGCAGTTTCTCGGGACAGAACGAGCAGTACTTC.

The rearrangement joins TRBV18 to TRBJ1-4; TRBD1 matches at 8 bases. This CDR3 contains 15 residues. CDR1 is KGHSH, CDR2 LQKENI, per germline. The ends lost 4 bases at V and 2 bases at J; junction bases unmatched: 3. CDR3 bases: TGTGCCAGCTCACGAGGACAGGGTACTAATGAAAAACTGTTTTTT. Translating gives CASSRGQGTNEKLFF. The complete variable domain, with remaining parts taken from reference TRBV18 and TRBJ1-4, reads NAGVMQNPRHLVRRRGQEARLRCSPMKGHSHVYWYRQLPEEGLKFMVYLQKENIIDESGMPKERFSAEFPKEGPSILRIQQVVRGDSAAYFCASSRGQGTNEKLFFGSGTQLSVL.

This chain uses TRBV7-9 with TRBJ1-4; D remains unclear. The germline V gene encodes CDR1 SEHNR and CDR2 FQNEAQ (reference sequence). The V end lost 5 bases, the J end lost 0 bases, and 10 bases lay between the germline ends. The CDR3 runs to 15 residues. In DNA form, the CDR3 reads TGTGCCAGCAGCCAAACAAATGCAACTAATGAAAAACTGTTTTTT. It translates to CASSQTNATNEKLFF.

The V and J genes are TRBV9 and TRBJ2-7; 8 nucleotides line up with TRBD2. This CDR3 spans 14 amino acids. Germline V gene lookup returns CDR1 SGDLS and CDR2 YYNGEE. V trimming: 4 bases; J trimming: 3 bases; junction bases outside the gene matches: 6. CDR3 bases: TGTGCCAGCAGCTCCGGGACTAGTATCTACGAGCAGTACTTC. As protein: CASSSGTSIYEQYF.

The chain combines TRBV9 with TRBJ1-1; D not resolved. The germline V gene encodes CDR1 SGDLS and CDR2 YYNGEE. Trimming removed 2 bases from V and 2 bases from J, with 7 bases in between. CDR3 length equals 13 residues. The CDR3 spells CASSVNYNTEAFF. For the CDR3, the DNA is TGTGCCAGCAGCGTGAACTACAACACTGAAGCTTTCTTT.

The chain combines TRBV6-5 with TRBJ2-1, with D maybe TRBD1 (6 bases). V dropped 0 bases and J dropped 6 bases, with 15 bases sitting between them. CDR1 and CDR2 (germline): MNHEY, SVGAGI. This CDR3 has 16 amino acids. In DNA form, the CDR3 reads TGTGCCAGCAGTTACTCTTGGGTCGCAGGGGCCAATGAGCAGTTCTTC. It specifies CASSYSWVAGANEQFF.

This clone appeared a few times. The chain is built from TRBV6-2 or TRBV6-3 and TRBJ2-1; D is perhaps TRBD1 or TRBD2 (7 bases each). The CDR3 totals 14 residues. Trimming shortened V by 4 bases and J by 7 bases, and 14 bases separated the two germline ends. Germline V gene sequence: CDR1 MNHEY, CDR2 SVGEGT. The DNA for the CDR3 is TGTGCCAGCAGTTCAGGGGGGGCCCGAAATGAGCAGTTCTTC. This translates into CASSSGGARNEQFF.

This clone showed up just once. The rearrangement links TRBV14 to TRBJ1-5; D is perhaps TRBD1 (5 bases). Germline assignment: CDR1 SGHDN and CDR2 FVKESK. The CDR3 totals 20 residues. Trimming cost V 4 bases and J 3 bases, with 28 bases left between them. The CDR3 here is CASSPEYKGQGSRDNQPQHF. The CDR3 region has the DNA TGTGCCAGCAGCCCCGAGTATAAAGGGCAGGGAAGCAGGGACAATCAGCCCCAGCATTTT. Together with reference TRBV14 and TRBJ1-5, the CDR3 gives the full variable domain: EAGVTQFPSHSVIEKGQTVTLRCDPISGHDNLYWYRRVMGKEIKFLLHFVKESKQDESGMPNNRFLAERTGGTYSTLKVQPAELEDSGVYFCASSPEYKGQGSRDNQPQHFGDGTRLSIL.

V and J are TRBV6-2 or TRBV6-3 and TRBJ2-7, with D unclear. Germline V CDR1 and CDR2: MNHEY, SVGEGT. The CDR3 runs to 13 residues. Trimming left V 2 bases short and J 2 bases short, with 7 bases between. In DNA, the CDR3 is TGTGCCAGCAGTTACGAGTTACCCTACGAGCAGTACTTC. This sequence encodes CASSYELPYEQYF.

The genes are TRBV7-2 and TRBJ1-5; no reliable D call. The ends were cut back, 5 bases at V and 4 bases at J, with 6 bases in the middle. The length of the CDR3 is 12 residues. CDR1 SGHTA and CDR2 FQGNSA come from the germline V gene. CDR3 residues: CASSQLNQPQHF. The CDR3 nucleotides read TGTGCCAGCAGCCAACTTAATCAGCCCCAGCATTTT.

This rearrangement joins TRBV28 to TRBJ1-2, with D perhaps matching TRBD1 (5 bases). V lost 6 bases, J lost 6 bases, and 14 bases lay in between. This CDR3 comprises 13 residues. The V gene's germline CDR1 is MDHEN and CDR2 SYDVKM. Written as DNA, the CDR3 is TGTGCCAGCAGCAATGCCGGGGCTAATGGCTACACCTTC. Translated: CASSNAGANGYTF.

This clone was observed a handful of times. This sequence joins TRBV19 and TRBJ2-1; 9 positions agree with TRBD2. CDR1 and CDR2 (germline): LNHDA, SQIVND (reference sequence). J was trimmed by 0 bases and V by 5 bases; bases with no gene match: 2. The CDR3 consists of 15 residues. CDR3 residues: CASSARGGSYNEQFF. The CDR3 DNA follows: TGTGCCAGTAGTGCGCGGGGGGGCTCCTACAATGAGCAGTTCTTC.

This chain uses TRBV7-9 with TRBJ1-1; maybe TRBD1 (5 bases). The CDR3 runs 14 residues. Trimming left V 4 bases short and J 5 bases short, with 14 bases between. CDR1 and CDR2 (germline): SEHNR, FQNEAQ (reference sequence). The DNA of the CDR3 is TGTGCCAGCAGCTCGACAGTAATTGGGACTGAAGCTTTCTTT. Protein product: CASSSTVIGTEAFF. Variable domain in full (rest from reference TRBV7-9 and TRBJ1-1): DTGVSQNPRHKITKRGQNVTFRCDPISEHNRLYWYRQTLGQGPEFLTYFQNEAQLEKSRLLSDRFSAERPKGSFSTLEIQRTEQGDSAMYLCASSSTVIGTEAFFGQGTRLTVV.

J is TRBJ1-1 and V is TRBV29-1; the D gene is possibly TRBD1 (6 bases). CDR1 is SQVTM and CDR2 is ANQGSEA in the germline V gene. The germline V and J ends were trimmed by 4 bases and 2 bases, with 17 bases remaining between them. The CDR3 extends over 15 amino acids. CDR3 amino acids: CSVGGGKGTNTEAFF. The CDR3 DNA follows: TGCAGCGTTGGAGGGGGAAAAGGGACAAACACTGAAGCTTTCTTT. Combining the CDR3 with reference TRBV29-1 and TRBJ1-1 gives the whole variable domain SAVISQKPSRDICQRGTSLTIQCQVDSQVTMMFWYRQQPGQSLTLIATANQGSEATYESGFVIDKFPISRPNLTFSTLTVSNMSPEDSSIYLCSVGGGKGTNTEAFFGQGTRLTVV.